The clone carrying this T cell receptor beta chain appeared a few times. Its antigen is undetermined. TCRdb keeps only in-frame clones here, not all; method: immunoSEQ multiplex PCR. The sample records about 30,000 clones, about 74% being singletons. The data were taken from a study of STAT5B mutations in CD4+ large granular lymphocyte leukemia. Overall study findings and caveats: Without putative leukemic clones, patient CD4-sorted repertoires remained more clonal than healthy CD4+ repertoires.

The CDR3 length is 14 residues. J lost 8 bases, V lost 5 bases, and 5 bases had no gene match. Germline loops: CDR1 SGHVS, CDR2 FQNEAQ. J is TRBJ1-4 and V is TRBV7-8; TRBD1 aligns across 10 bases. The sequence was collected from a human donor in good health. The source material was CD4+ T cells from blood buffy coats. CDR3 DNA: TGTGCCAGCAGCCTCCGGGACAGGGGCGAAAAACTGTTTTTT. Its translation: CASSLRDRGEKLFF.